The 21 T cell receptor beta chains below come from one sample, sequenced in a study of blood T cells in healthy people across ages. A second PCR of 7 to 11 cycles used a sample-barcoded 5' primer and a J-beta primer mix. A single record per CDR3 protein comes from TCRdb applying MiXCR to the 5' RACE reads. The sample consists of about a million distinct CDR3 sequences, around 49% of them appearing once. Source material: blood. The source is a man aged 25 to 40 in good health.

The rearrangement uses TRBV20-1 and TRBJ1-1; 7 nucleotides agree with TRBD1. This CDR3 is 12 amino acids long. The ends lost 5 bases at V and 3 bases at J; junction bases unmatched: 3. Germline CDR1 and CDR2: DFQATT and SNEGSKA (reference sequence). CDR3 in amino acids: CSAPTGYTEAFF. In DNA form, the CDR3 reads TGCAGTGCTCCGACAGGGTACACTGAAGCTTTCTTT.

The chain joins TRBV12-3 or TRBV12-4 to TRBJ2-1; a possible D gene is TRBD2 (6 bases). Trimming pared 5 bases from V and 7 bases from J, leaving 18 bases between. This CDR3 is built from 15 residues. The CDR3 coding sequence is TGTGCCAGCAGTCCCGGGGCAGGGAGGATGAATGAGCAGTTCTTC. Encoded protein: CASSPGAGRMNEQFF.

This clonotype has only one observation. V is TRBV2 and J is TRBJ2-3; D is ambiguous. Germline V lookup: CDR1 SNHLY, CDR2 FYNNEI. The CDR3 extends over 15 amino acids. Deletions cut 4 bases from V and 3 bases from J, with 14 bases between. In DNA form, the CDR3 reads TGTGCCAGCAGTGTTCAGAACCTTATAACAGATACGCAGTATTTT. It codes for CASSVQNLITDTQYF.

In the case of this clonotype: Compared with germline, one end of the junction differs, possibly owing to a read error. The chain is built from TRBV27 and TRBJ2-7, with D perhaps matching TRBD2 (6 bases). This CDR3 spans 18 amino acids. Germline assignment: CDR1 MNHEY and CDR2 SMNVEV (reference sequence). The CDR3 loop is CAGSLSISRVGGSYEQYF. The CDR3 nucleotides read TGTGCCGGCAGTTTATCAATATCCCGCGTCGGGGGTTCCTACGAGCAGTACTTC.

The CDR3, as DNA: TGTGCCTGGGGGGGACAGGGGTCCAACTATGGCTACACCTTC. Residues: CAWGGQGSNYGYTF. The V and J genes are TRBV30 and TRBJ1-2; TRBD1 matches 10 bases. The V gene's germline CDR1 is GTSNPN and CDR2 SVGIG (reference sequence). The CDR3 consists of 14 residues. J was trimmed by 2 bases and V by 5 bases; bases with no gene match: 5.

This chain joins TRBV20-1 and TRBJ2-7, with a weak D call TRBD2 (5 bases). Germline CDR1 reads DFQATT; CDR2 reads SNEGSKA (reference sequence). This CDR3 is 12 amino acids long. The V end was cut by 2 bases, the J end by 2 bases, with 7 bases between. The CDR3 spells CSARSLAYEQYF. In DNA form, the CDR3 reads TGCAGTGCTAGATCACTAGCCTACGAGCAGTACTTC.

The genes are TRBV28 and TRBJ2-5, with 7 bases aligning to TRBD2. CDR3 length equals 15 residues. Germline V lookup: CDR1 MDHEN, CDR2 SYDVKM. Germline trimming cut 4 bases from V and 2 bases from J; bases unmatched to any gene: 7. The CDR3 sequence is CASSSPGTNQETQYF. Here the CDR3 DNA reads TGTGCCAGCAGTTCCCCCGGGACTAATCAAGAGACCCAGTACTTC.

In its sample, this clonotype was seen a few times. This chain joins TRBV29-1 and TRBJ2-7; D call uncertain. Germline values: CDR1 SQVTM, CDR2 ANQGSEA. Trimming removed 6 bases at V and 7 bases at J, with 13 bases between. This CDR3 has 11 residues. CDR3 sequence (DNA): TGCAGCGTCGCTAGGTTCAATGAGCAGTACTTC. This codes for CSVARFNEQYF.

This chain links TRBV5-1 with TRBJ1-4; D remains ambiguous. The V gene's germline CDR1 is SGHRS and CDR2 YFSETQ. Trimming removed 4 bases at V and 10 bases at J, with 17 bases between. The CDR3 sequence is 14 residues long. Here the CDR3 reads CASSPPGSNGKLFF. The CDR3 DNA follows: TGCGCCAGCAGCCCCCCGGGGAGTAACGGAAAACTGTTTTTT.

The chain recombines TRBV5-5 with TRBJ2-5; TRBD2 aligns across 14 bases. The assigned J gene may be wrong: the sequence end matches TRBJ2-1 better. The CDR3 runs to 16 residues. The germline CDR1 and CDR2 sequences are SGHKS and YYEKEE (reference sequence). The DNA for the CDR3 is TGTGCCAGCAGCATCGGACTAGCGGGGGGTCAAGAGACCCAGTTCTTC. Translation: CASSIGLAGGQETQFF.

This clonotype came up a few times. The chain links TRBV27 to TRBJ2-7; 8 bases are a match to TRBD2. The junction had 13 bases not matched to a gene; V was cut back by 9 bases and J by 3 bases. Germline assignment: CDR1 MNHEY and CDR2 SMNVEV (reference sequence). The CDR3 contains 15 residues. The CDR3 sequence is CASGPFAGGYYEQYF. The CDR3, as DNA: TGTGCCAGTGGCCCTTTTGCGGGGGGATACTACGAGCAGTACTTC.

This clonotype was picked up a small number of times. The chain is built from TRBV12-3 or TRBV12-4 and TRBJ1-1; possibly TRBD1 for D (6 bases). The CDR3 runs to 15 residues. The V end was cut by 4 bases, the J end by 0 bases, with 12 bases between. Here the CDR3 reads CASSSPGHLNTEAFF. The CDR3, as DNA: TGTGCCAGCAGTTCACCGGGACACCTGAACACTGAAGCTTTCTTT.

The rearrangement joins TRBV2 to TRBJ2-7, with TRBD2 matching over 7 bases. Germline V CDR1 and CDR2: SNHLY, FYNNEI. V lost 7 bases, J lost 0 bases, and 6 bases stayed unmatched. The CDR3 spans 14 residues. The CDR3: CASIRDYGSYEQYF. In DNA, the CDR3 is TGTGCCAGCATAAGGGACTACGGCTCCTACGAGCAGTACTTC.

The rearrangement joins TRBV7-9 to TRBJ2-3; D gene unclear. Germline-derived CDR1 and CDR2 are SEHNR and FQNEAQ (reference sequence). V dropped 4 bases and J dropped 7 bases, with 18 bases sitting between them. The length of the CDR3 is 15 residues. The CDR3 DNA sequence: TGTGCCAGCAGCTCCTTGGCTGGACGACCCTATACGCAGTATTTT. It yields the protein CASSSLAGRPYTQYF.

The rearrangement links TRBV12-3 or TRBV12-4 to TRBJ1-2, with D maybe TRBD1 (6 bases). The V gene lost 6 bases and the J gene lost 1 base, with 15 bases spanning the gap. The CDR3 covers 15 residues. This CDR3 is CASRSGATNNYGYTF. CDR3 in DNA: TGTGCCAGCAGGTCAGGGGCGACAAATAACTATGGCTACACCTTC.

This clonotype was counted between two and nine times. J is TRBJ2-5 and V is TRBV27; 10 bases match TRBD1. The J call could be wrong; TRBJ2-7 is a better fit for the DNA end. Looked up from germline, CDR1 is MNHEY and CDR2 is SMNVEV (reference sequence). This CDR3 region has 14 residues. CDR3 in DNA: TGTGCCAGTACCCCGGGACAGGGGATGAACGAGCAGTACTTC. The encoded protein is CASTPGQGMNEQYF.

The chain combines TRBV4-2 with TRBJ2-5; unclear D gene. The length of the CDR3 is 11 residues. V was clipped by 2 bases and J by 11 bases, with 9 bases between them. Germline V gene data show CDR1 as LGHNA and CDR2 as YNFKEQ. CDR3 coding DNA: TGTGCCAGCAGCCAAACGAGAGAGCAGTACTTC. Its translation is CASSQTREQYF.

This clonotype was found a few times. This rearrangement joins TRBV7-2 to TRBJ1-5, with D tentatively TRBD1 (5 bases). The germline CDR1 and CDR2 sequences are SGHTA and FQGNSA. V gave up 5 bases and J gave up 0 bases, with 17 bases separating them. CDR3 length equals 17 residues. The CDR3 loop reads CASSPRGGPYSNQPQHF. Written as DNA, the CDR3 is TGTGCCAGCAGCCCGAGGGGTGGGCCGTATAGCAATCAGCCCCAGCATTTT.

The chain joins TRBV7-8 to TRBJ1-4; D remains unclear. There are 15 residues in the CDR3. Germline loops: CDR1 SGHVS, CDR2 FQNEAQ. V shed 6 bases and J shed 0 bases, with 11 bases lying between them. The CDR3 protein is CASRQNVATNEKLFF. The CDR3 DNA reads TGTGCCAGCAGACAGAACGTCGCAACTAATGAAAAACTGTTTTTT.

The chain joins TRBV14 to TRBJ2-1; a possible D gene is TRBD2 (6 bases). Germline values: CDR1 SGHDN, CDR2 FVKESK. V was pared by 0 bases and J by 8 bases, with 8 bases between. The CDR3 has 13 amino acids. The CDR3 region is CASSQERGYEQFF. The CDR3 DNA reads TGTGCCAGCAGCCAAGAGCGGGGTTATGAGCAGTTCTTC.

V and J are TRBV19 and TRBJ2-5; D not resolved. Trimming shortened V by 7 bases and J by 3 bases, and 15 bases separated the two germline ends. This CDR3 spans 14 amino acids. Germline V gene lookup returns CDR1 LNHDA and CDR2 SQIVND (reference sequence). CDR3 coding DNA: TGTGCCAGTACCGTACGGAAGACCAAAGAGACCCAGTACTTC. Its protein is CASTVRKTKETQYF.